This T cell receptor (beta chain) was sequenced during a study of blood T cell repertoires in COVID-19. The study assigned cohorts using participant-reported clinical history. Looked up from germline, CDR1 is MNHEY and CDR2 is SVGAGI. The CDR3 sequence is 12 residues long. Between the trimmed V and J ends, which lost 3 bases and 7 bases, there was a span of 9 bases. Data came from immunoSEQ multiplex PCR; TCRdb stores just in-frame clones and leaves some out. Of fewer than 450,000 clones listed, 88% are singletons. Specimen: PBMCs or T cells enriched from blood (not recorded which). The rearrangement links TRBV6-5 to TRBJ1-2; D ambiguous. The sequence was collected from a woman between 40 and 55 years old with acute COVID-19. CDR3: CASSYGLGGYTF. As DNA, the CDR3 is TGTGCCAGCAGTTATGGGCTGGGTGGCTACACCTTC.